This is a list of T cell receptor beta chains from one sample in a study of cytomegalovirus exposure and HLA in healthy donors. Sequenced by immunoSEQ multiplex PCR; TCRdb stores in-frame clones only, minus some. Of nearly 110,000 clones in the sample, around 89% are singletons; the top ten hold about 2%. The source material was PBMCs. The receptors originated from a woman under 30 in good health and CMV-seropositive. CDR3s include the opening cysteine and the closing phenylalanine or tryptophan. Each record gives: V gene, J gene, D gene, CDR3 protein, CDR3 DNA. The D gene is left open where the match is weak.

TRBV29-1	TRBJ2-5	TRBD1	CSVEEGSDRGETQYF	TGCAGCGTTGAAGAGGGGTCGGACAGGGGAGAGACCCAGTACTTC
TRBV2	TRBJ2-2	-	CASSEGLNTGELFF	TGTGCCAGCAGCGAGGGATTGAACACCGGGGAGCTGTTTTTT
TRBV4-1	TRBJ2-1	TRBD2	CASSQDPGGPRSEQFF	TGCGCCAGCAGCCAAGACCCGGGGGGGCCTCGAAGTGAGCAGTTCTTC
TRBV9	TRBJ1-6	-	CASSPQGRFLSPLHF	TGTGCCAGCAGCCCCCAGGGAAGGTTTTTGTCACCCCTCCACTTT
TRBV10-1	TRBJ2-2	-	CASGRQAGTGELFF	TGCGCCAGCGGGAGACAGGCTGGCACCGGGGAGCTGTTTTTT
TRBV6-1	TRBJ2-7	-	CATQEGAYEQYF	TGTGCCACCCAAGAGGGGGCCTACGAGCAGTACTTC
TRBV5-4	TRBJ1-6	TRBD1	CASNRGTGDSPLHF	TGTGCCAGCAACAGAGGGACAGGGGATTCACCCCTCCACTTT
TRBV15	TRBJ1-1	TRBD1	CATSRDKGAPREAFF	TGTGCCACCAGCAGAGATAAGGGGGCGCCGAGGGAAGCTTTCTTT
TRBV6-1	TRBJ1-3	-	CASSIQVSGDTIYF	TGTGCCAGCAGCATACAGGTCTCTGGAGACACCATATATTTT
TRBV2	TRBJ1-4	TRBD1	CASNAGTGNEKLFF	TGTGCCAGCAACGCCGGGACAGGCAATGAAAAACTGTTTTTT